This entry describes one TCR beta chain. This sample is drawn from a study of blood T cell repertoires in COVID-19. Donors in Cohort 3 who had recovered were those with two negative PCRs, healthcare professional clearance, or resolution of their symptoms. Trimming took off 1 base at V and 3 bases at J, with 6 bases between the two ends. The CDR3 has 13 amino acids. CDR1 and CDR2 from the germline V gene are SEHNR and FQNEAQ (reference sequence). As processed by the authors: Researchers report that nucleated cell counts were estimated from reference gene primer amplification. TCRdb's table, derived via immunoSEQ multiplex PCR, lists solely in-frame clones and lacks some. V and J calls and clone size are copied from that table; D and trimming were computed from the DNA. The repertoire holds a few hundred thousand clones, with around 89% as singletons.

Source material: PBMCs or T cells enriched from blood (not recorded which). This TCR derives from a man between 18 and 29 years old who had recovered from COVID-19. The gene calls are TRBV7-9 and TRBJ1-1, with unresolved D. CDR3 sequence: CASSLVVDTEAFF. DNA for the CDR3: TGTGCCAGCAGCTTAGTAGTGGACACTGAAGCTTTCTTT.